These T cell receptor beta chains were read from a single sample in a study of tumor-infiltrating lymphocytes in primary liver carcinoma. TCRdb re-derived calls from the multiplex PCR reads in MiXCR, one entry per CDR3 protein. The table shows approximately 45,000 distinct CDR3 sequences, with 75% occurring only once. The sequencing sample was made of tumor-adjacent normal liver tissue. The receptors originated from a woman in her 30s with primary liver carcinoma and hepatitis B virus infection. Each CDR3 is given with its conserved first and last residue. The D gene is left open where the match is weak. A clone size is listed for some rows: how often the clone was seen (once, few, many), or a class if it is expanded.

d_call	v_call	clone_size	j_call	cdr3_nt	cdr3_aa
TRBD1	TRBV29-1	NA	TRBJ1-1	TGCAGCGTAGAGACAGGGACCACTGAAGCTTTCTTT	CSVETGTTEAFF
NA	TRBV11-2	NA	TRBJ2-1	TGTGCCAGCAGTTTAATCCGCGGGACGAATGAAAATGAGCAGTTCTTC	CASSLIRGTNENEQFF
TRBD1	TRBV29-1	NA	TRBJ2-5	TGCAGCGTGACAGGGGAGATGGGTTCTGCAGTGGAGACCCAGTACTTC	CSVTGEMGSAVETQYF
NA	TRBV4-1	NA	TRBJ2-4	TGCGTCAGCAGCCCTTCGCGTCTAGACGTCATTCAGTACTTC	CVSSPSRLDVIQYF
TRBD1	TRBV18	NA	TRBJ1-2	TGTGCCAGCTCACCAGAAAAAGGGGGCGCGGTTGGCTACACCTTC	CASSPEKGGAVGYTF
TRBD1	TRBV12-3/TRBV12-4	many	TRBJ2-5	TGTGCCAGCAGCTCGACAGGGGGACGTGAGGCCCAGTACTTC	CASSSTGGREAQYF
NA	TRBV4-1	NA	TRBJ2-1	TGCGCCAGCAGCCAGGATCTCTACAATGAGCAGATCTTC	CASSQDLYNEQIF
TRBD2	TRBV7-3	many	TRBJ2-3	TGTGCCAGCAGCTTAAGACTAGCGGGCACAGATACGCAGTATTTT	CASSLRLAGTDTQYF
NA	TRBV19	once	TRBJ2-7	TGTGCCAGTACCATATCATGGACATCTGTATCCGAGCAGTACTTC	CASTISWTSVSEQYF
NA	TRBV5-6	NA	TRBJ2-3	TGTGCCAGCAGCGTAGGCCGGGTCAGGATTAGCACAGATACGCAGTATTTT	CASSVGRVRISTDTQYF
NA	TRBV28	NA	TRBJ2-2	TGTGCCGGCAGTTTACGGACAGGCTCCGGGGGGCTGTTTTTT	CAGSLRTGSGGLFF
TRBD2	TRBV7-3	few	TRBJ2-1	TGTGCCAGCAGCTTAGGGACTAGCTGGAATGAGCAGTTCTTC	CASSLGTSWNEQFF
NA	TRBV5-1	many	TRBJ2-7	TGCGCCAGCAGCTTAAAGGCTAGCAGCTACGAGCAGTACTTC	CASSLKASSYEQYF
NA	TRBV14	NA	TRBJ2-1	TGTACCAGCAGCCAAGTAGTGCCCGGGGCCTACAATGAGCAGTTCTTC	CTSSQVVPGAYNEQFF
TRBD1	TRBV10-1	many	TRBJ2-1	TGCGCCAGCAGTGTCGGGACAGGAGCCTACAATGAGCAGTTCTTC	CASSVGTGAYNEQFF
TRBD2	TRBV10-3	NA	TRBJ2-3	TGTGCCACTACTTGCGGGAGTCATAGCATAGATACGCAGTATTTT	CATTCGSHSIDTQYF
TRBD2	TRBV9	many	TRBJ2-5	TGTGCCAGCAGCGTATGGACTAGCGGGCGAGAGACCCAGTACTTC	CASSVWTSGRETQYF
TRBD2	TRBV7-3	many	TRBJ2-6	TGTGCCAGCAGCTTAAGGGGGGGGTCCGGGGCCAACGTCCTGACTTTC	CASSLRGGSGANVLTF
NA	TRBV2	NA	TRBJ2-4	TGTGCCAGTAGTGAAAGGGGCAGGGCTGGCAAAAACATTCAGTACTTC	CASSERGRAGKNIQYF
NA	TRBV2	few	TRBJ2-7	TGTGCCAGCAGTGATCTGCGGCCAGGAACCTACGAGCAGTACTTC	CASSDLRPGTYEQYF
TRBD1	TRBV10-3	NA	TRBJ1-1	TGTGCCATCAGGACAGGGAAAAAAGGTGAAGCTTTCTTT	CAIRTGKKGEAFF
TRBD2	TRBV6-1	NA	TRBJ2-1	TGTGCCGGCAGTGACCCAGCGGGAGGTGAGGGACATGAGCAGTTCTTC	CAGSDPAGGEGHEQFF
NA	TRBV12-3/TRBV12-4	NA	TRBJ2-7	TGTGCCAGCAGTCCGGCAGGGAATTCCTACGAGCAGTACTTC	CASSPAGNSYEQYF
NA	TRBV20-1	NA	TRBJ2-1	TGCAGTGCTAGGCGATTCGGCCTAGCGTCCTCCAATGAGCAGTTCTTC	CSARRFGLASSNEQFF
TRBD1	TRBV4-1	NA	TRBJ2-2	TGCGTCAGCAGCCCTACCACAGGGGCGATCGGGGAGCTGTTTTTT	CVSSPTTGAIGELFF
NA	TRBV7-9	many	TRBJ1-2	TGTGCCAGCAGCCTACCGACAGACCACTATGGCTACACCTTC	CASSLPTDHYGYTF
NA	TRBV29-1	many	TRBJ2-1	TGCAGCGTTGAAGAAAGGGGACGGGAGCAGTTCTTC	CSVEERGREQFF